The 11 T cell receptor beta chains reported below all come from one sample, sequenced in a study of tumor-infiltrating lymphocytes in primary liver carcinoma. Unsorted whole blood yielded the blood RNA, and germline DNA was also extracted. Using a constant-region primer together with ProtoScript II reverse transcriptase, TCR beta cDNA was made from approximately 500 ng of total RNA. Slightly modified ARM-PCR served as the procedure for the TCR beta libraries. These libraries came from three rounds of nested multiplex PCR. TRBV1-TRBV30 forward primers paired with a C-beta reverse primer drove the first two PCR rounds, 10 cycles each. TCRdb itself ran the multiplex PCR reads through MiXCR, one entry per CDR3 protein. The repertoire holds hundreds of thousands of distinct CDR3 sequences, with around three fifths as singletons. Sequencing was performed on peripheral blood. The receptor set was obtained from a woman aged 25 to 45 with primary liver carcinoma and hepatitis B virus infection.

The gene calls are TRBV7-9 and TRBJ1-2, with a weak D call TRBD1 (6 bases). V was shortened by 2 bases and J by 5 bases, with 15 bases between the two germline ends. Germline CDR1 and CDR2: SEHNR and FQNEAQ (reference sequence). The CDR3 is 15 residues long. CDR3 coding DNA: TGTGCCAGCAGCTTATCTGGACAGCCTCAGTATGGCTACACCTTC. It translates to CASSLSGQPQYGYTF.

This clonotype showed up just once. It may be a read error: a sequence one base away is much more abundant. The chain links TRBV6-5 to TRBJ1-1, with D possibly TRBD1 on 5 matching bases. Germline V gene lookup returns CDR1 MNHEY and CDR2 SVGAGI. The CDR3 is 14 amino acids. The CDR3 protein is CASSVRVGATEASF. The CDR3 DNA is TGTGCCAGCAGTGTAAGGGTAGGGGCCACTGAAGCTTCCTTT.

This clonotype appeared many times. V and J are TRBV6-5 and TRBJ1-6; 9 bases fit TRBD1. CDR3 length: 13 residues. Germline assignment: CDR1 MNHEY and CDR2 SVGAGI. The trim removed 7 bases at V and 8 bases at J, leaving 3 bases unmatched. CDR3 amino acids: CASTRQGDSPLHF. As DNA, the CDR3 is TGTGCCAGCACCAGACAGGGGGATTCACCCCTCCACTTT.

On this clonotype: Without the conserved terminal phenylalanine or tryptophan, this CDR3 likely stems from a read error. This chain joins TRBV11-2 and TRBJ1-5; 10 bases align to TRBD1. The CDR3 covers 15 residues. CDR1 SGHAT and CDR2 FQNNGV come from the germline V gene. J lost 4 bases, V lost 4 bases, and 4 bases had no gene match. The chain's CDR3 is CASSSGTGDNQPQHY. The CDR3 DNA follows: TGTGCCAGCAGCTCGGGGACAGGGGATAATCAGCCCCAGCATTAT.

To note about this clonotype: Given a much more abundant clone one base away, this may be a read error. V usage is TRBV12-3 or TRBV12-4 and J usage is TRBJ1-2; no clear D. The CDR3 has 9 residues. V lost 8 bases and J 12 bases, leaving 10 bases between the germline ends. As DNA, the CDR3 is TGTGCCAGCGGATCAGGCCACACCTTC. This translates into CASGSGHTF.

Of note for this clonotype: The junction and the germline gene differ at one end; a read error may be behind it. The gene calls are TRBV6-2 or TRBV6-3 and TRBJ2-1; 8 nucleotides line up with TRBD2. CDR3 length: 17 residues. Germline V CDR1 and CDR2: MNHEY, SVGEGT. The CDR3 DNA is TGTCCCAGCAGTTCCATAGCGGGGAAACCTTCCTACAATGAGCAGTTCTTC. It codes for CPSSSIAGKPSYNEQFF.

The chain has TRBV4-2 and TRBJ2-3; 8 nucleotides line up with TRBD2. V shed 0 bases, J shed 5 bases, and the junction held 10 bases outside the gene matches. Looked up from germline, CDR1 is LGHNA and CDR2 is YNFKEQ. The CDR3 is 17 amino acids. CDR3 nucleotide sequence: TGTGCCAGCAGCCAAGATACGGACAGCGGGAGACGAGATACGCAGTATTTT. It codes for CASSQDTDSGRRDTQYF.

Worth noting for this clonotype: A read error may account for a junction end that differs from germline. The chain has TRBV12-3 or TRBV12-4 and TRBJ2-3, with D possibly matching TRBD2 (5 bases). The CDR3 is 13 amino acids. DNA for the CDR3: TGTACCAGCAGACCTGGAGGAAGAGATACGCAGTATTTT. Its protein product is CTSRPGGRDTQYF.

CDR3 loop: CASSQFQGARNYEQYF. The CDR3 coding sequence is TGTGCCAGCAGTCAATTTCAGGGGGCTCGCAACTACGAGCAGTACTTC. V gene TRBV28 combines with J gene TRBJ2-7, with TRBD1 identical over 8 bases. The CDR3 length is 16 residues. CDR1 and CDR2 from the germline V gene are MDHEN and SYDVKM. V gave up 5 bases and J gave up 3 bases; unmatched junction bases: 12.

With regard to this clonotype: A junction end diverges from the germline sequence, so it may reflect a read error. This chain links TRBV6-5 with TRBJ2-2; 10 nucleotides agree with TRBD1. CDR1 is MNHEY, CDR2 SVGAGI, per germline. The CDR3 totals 15 residues. Here the CDR3 reads CTSRTDRGKTGELFF. The CDR3 coding sequence is TGTACCAGCAGAACGGACAGGGGGAAAACCGGGGAGCTGTTTTTT.

This clonotype was detected a few times. This sequence joins TRBV25-1 and TRBJ2-7; the D is unclear. In germline, CDR1 is MGHDK, CDR2 SYGVNS. Trimming shortened V by 6 bases and J by 4 bases, and 7 bases separated the two germline ends. This CDR3 is 11 amino acids long. The DNA for the CDR3 is TGTGCCAGCAGGAGAGAGTACGAGCAGTACTTC. Its protein is CASRREYEQYF.